A single sample is the source of the 17 T cell receptor beta chains below, sequenced in a study of T cell changes during pregnancy in multiple sclerosis. Here immunoSEQ multiplex PCR was the method, and the copy in TCRdb shows in-frame clones only, minus some. The table records 70,000 to 80,000 clones, around 90% of them present only once. Here the sequenced sample was CD4+ T cells from peripheral blood mononuclear cells, taken before pregnancy. The source is a female donor with multiple sclerosis, enrolled in a pregnancy study.

The chain employs TRBV7-8 and TRBJ1-1; no clear D gene. Germline CDR1 and CDR2: SGHVS and FQNEAQ. V shed 1 base and J shed 1 base, with 16 bases lying between them. CDR3 length: 17 amino acids. CDR3 sequence reads: CASSLVLTTIPNTEAFF. The DNA for the CDR3 is TGTGCCAGCAGCTTAGTCCTTACAACTATCCCGAACACTGAAGCTTTCTTT.

The chain links TRBV4-1 to TRBJ1-1, with a possible D match to TRBD1 (5 bases). V lost 5 bases and J 1 base, leaving 8 bases between the germline ends. Looked up from germline, CDR1 is MGHRA and CDR2 is YSYEKL. The CDR3 length is 13 residues. DNA for the CDR3: TGCGCCAGCAGCTCCACAGGGAACACTGAAGCTTTCTTT. Translated, it gives CASSSTGNTEAFF.

This clone was picked up one time. V usage is TRBV29-1 and J usage is TRBJ1-2; a possible D gene is TRBD1 (5 bases). CDR1 and CDR2 (germline): SQVTM, ANQGSEA. The CDR3 runs to 13 residues. The ends were cut back, 8 bases at V and 2 bases at J, with 15 bases in the middle. DNA for the CDR3: TGCAGCACCTGGGACTTTTCCAACTATGGCTACACCTTC. This encodes CSTWDFSNYGYTF.

In DNA, the CDR3 is TGTGCCAGCAGCCCCAAGACTAGCGGGGGAGAGACCCAGTACTTC. Amino acids: CASSPKTSGGETQYF. The chain couples TRBV7-9 to TRBJ2-5; 12 positions match TRBD2. CDR1 is SEHNR, CDR2 FQNEAQ, per germline (reference sequence). V was clipped by 5 bases and J by 4 bases; unmatched bases: 5. This CDR3 has 15 amino acids.

In its sample, this clone was seen a few times. This chain connects TRBV28 to TRBJ1-3, with no clear D. CDR3 length: 14 amino acids. Trimming left V 3 bases short and J 0 bases short, with 6 bases between. From germline, CDR1 is MDHEN and CDR2 SYDVKM. The CDR3 loop reads CASSFSFSGNTIYF. The CDR3 DNA is TGTGCCAGCAGTTTTAGTTTCTCTGGAAACACCATATATTTT.

The chain joins TRBV9 to TRBJ2-2, with D perhaps TRBD1 (5 bases). This CDR3 is 14 amino acids long. Trimming cost V 5 bases and J 2 bases, with 10 bases left between them. Looked up from germline, CDR1 is SGDLS and CDR2 is YYNGEE. The DNA of the CDR3 is TGTGCCAGCAGGGACACCTTAAACACCGGGGAGCTGTTTTTT. This gives the protein CASRDTLNTGELFF.

The chain combines TRBV9 with TRBJ1-2; the D is unclear. Trimming took 0 bases from V and 0 from J, leaving 12 bases between them. CDR1 is SGDLS and CDR2 is YYNGEE in the germline V gene. The CDR3 has 16 residues. This CDR3 is CASSVDWTGPNYGYTF. Here the CDR3 DNA reads TGTGCCAGCAGCGTAGATTGGACTGGTCCTAACTATGGCTACACCTTC. Combining the CDR3 with reference TRBV9 and TRBJ1-2 gives the whole variable domain DSGVTQTPKHLITATGQRVTLRCSPRSGDLSVYWYQQSLDQGLQFLIQYYNGEERAKGNILERFSAQQFPDLHSELNLSSLELGDSALYFCASSVDWTGPNYGYTFGSGTRLTVV.

This chain uses TRBV7-8 with TRBJ1-2; D is uncertain. This CDR3 region has 13 residues. V lost 2 bases and J lost 0, with 4 bases in between. Per germline, CDR1 SGHVS and CDR2 FQNEAQ. The CDR3 DNA is TGTGCCAGCAGCTTACTTACTAACTATGGCTACACCTTC. Protein product: CASSLLTNYGYTF.

This clone has only one observation. This sequence joins TRBV4-1 and TRBJ2-7; D possibly corresponds to TRBD2 (6 bases). V lost 3 bases and J 3 bases, leaving 21 bases between the germline ends. The CDR3 loop spans 17 amino acids. In germline, CDR1 is MGHRA, CDR2 YSYEKL. For the CDR3, the DNA is TGCGCCAGCAGCCAGGACCGAAGGTGGGAGGAATACTACGAGCAGTACTTC. This translates into CASSQDRRWEEYYEQYF.

The CDR3 DNA is TGTGCTAGTGGACCCGGGATTACCGATCACAATGAGCAGTTCTTC. This gives the protein CASGPGITDHNEQFF. This chain connects TRBV12-5 to TRBJ2-1; a possible D gene is TRBD2 (5 bases). The ends were cut back, 6 bases at V and 5 bases at J, with 17 bases in the middle. The CDR3 loop spans 15 amino acids. Germline CDR1 is LGHNT and CDR2 is FRNRAP.

This sequence joins TRBV18 and TRBJ1-1, with 7 positions matching TRBD1. CDR1 is KGHSH, CDR2 LQKENI, per germline. The CDR3 length is 12 residues. Trimming took 6 bases from V and 8 from J; bases not matched to a gene: 6. CDR3 residues: CASSPRQGEAFF. Here the CDR3 DNA reads TGTGCCAGCTCGCCTAGACAGGGAGAAGCTTTCTTT.

V gene TRBV5-1 combines with J gene TRBJ2-1; possible D gene TRBD2, 5 bases. The CDR3 runs to 15 residues. V was trimmed by 0 bases and J by 5 bases, leaving 12 bases between them. Germline V gene data show CDR1 as SGHRS and CDR2 as YFSETQ. The CDR3: CASSLVSSGNNEQFF. The CDR3 DNA reads TGCGCCAGCAGCTTGGTATCGTCGGGAAACAATGAGCAGTTCTTC.

This chain uses TRBV5-1 with TRBJ2-1, with D maybe TRBD1 (5 bases). The CDR3 consists of 14 residues. Germline assignment: CDR1 SGHRS and CDR2 YFSETQ. Trimming removed 0 bases at V and 4 bases at J, with 8 bases between. CDR3 bases: TGCGCCAGCAGCTTGGAGAACAGGTACAATGAGCAGTTCTTC. Residues: CASSLENRYNEQFF. The full variable domain, with the rest looked up from reference TRBV5-1 and TRBJ2-1, is KAGVTQTPRYLIKTRGQQVTLSCSPISGHRSVSWYQQTPGQGLQFLFEYFSETQRNKGNFPGRFSGRQFSNSRSEMNVSTLELGDSALYLCASSLENRYNEQFFGPGTRLTVL.

V usage is TRBV27 and J usage is TRBJ2-7; TRBD2 agrees at 11 bases. The CDR3 is made up of 14 amino acids. Per germline, CDR1 MNHEY and CDR2 SMNVEV (reference sequence). V shed 4 bases and J 2 bases; nucleotides not matched to a gene: 1. Here the CDR3 reads CASSSTSGAYEQYF. The CDR3 DNA follows: TGTGCCAGCAGTTCGACTAGCGGGGCCTACGAGCAGTACTTC.

The V gene is TRBV2, the J gene TRBJ2-5; possibly TRBD2 for D (5 bases). Per germline, CDR1 SNHLY and CDR2 FYNNEI. CDR3 length equals 11 residues. The V end was cut by 8 bases, the J end by 6 bases, with 10 bases between. The CDR3 sequence: CASGSSQTQYF. In nucleotides, the CDR3 is TGTGCCAGCGGGAGTTCCCAGACCCAGTACTTC. Together with reference TRBV2 and TRBJ2-5, the CDR3 gives the full variable domain: EPEVTQTPSHQVTQMGQEVILRCVPISNHLYFYWYRQILGQKVEFLVSFYNNEISEKSEIFDDQFSVERPDGSNFTLKIRSTKLEDSAMYFCASGSSQTQYFGPGTRLLVL.

The chain combines TRBV18 with TRBJ2-6, with D perhaps matching TRBD1 (5 bases). Trimming removed 3 bases at V and 2 bases at J, with 14 bases between. Germline lookup yields CDR1 KGHSH and CDR2 LQKENI. The CDR3 is 17 residues long. The CDR3 sequence is CASSPLEQGTGANVLTF. The CDR3 region has the DNA TGTGCCAGCTCACCGCTTGAGCAGGGTACTGGGGCCAACGTCCTGACTTTC.

V usage is TRBV4-1 and J usage is TRBJ2-5; tentatively, D is TRBD2 (6 bases). V lost 4 bases to trimming and J lost 4 bases, with 19 bases between them. Germline V lookup: CDR1 MGHRA, CDR2 YSYEKL. CDR3 length: 16 residues. The CDR3 loop is CASSPRGMGNGETQYF. The CDR3 nucleotides read TGCGCCAGCAGCCCCCGGGGGATGGGGAACGGAGAGACCCAGTACTTC.